A single sample is the source of the 3 T cell receptor beta chains below, sequenced in a study of blood T cell repertoires in COVID-19. Sequencing used immunoSEQ multiplex PCR; TCRdb keeps in-frame clones, though not all of them. The sample lists 180,000 or so clones, approximately 80% occurring once. The sample comprised peripheral blood. The receptors here all came from a woman aged 35 to 49 with COVID-19, enrolled during active disease.

The rearrangement joins TRBV7-9 to TRBJ2-3, with a tentative D call TRBD2 (6 bases). Germline V gives CDR1 SEHNR, CDR2 FQNEAQ (reference sequence). The CDR3 consists of 14 residues. V dropped 5 bases and J dropped 1 base, with 10 bases sitting between them. The CDR3 sequence is CASSRDSRTDTQYF. The DNA of the CDR3 is TGTGCCAGCAGCCGGGACTCCCGCACAGATACGCAGTATTTT.

This chain connects TRBV3-1 (or the pseudogene TRBV3-2) to TRBJ2-5, with D possibly matching TRBD1 (6 bases). The germline V gene encodes CDR1 LGHDT and CDR2 YNNKEL (reference sequence). This CDR3 has 12 residues. The V gene lost 3 bases and the J gene lost 9 bases, with 11 bases spanning the gap. The CDR3 coding sequence is TGTGCCAGCAGCCATATCACAGGGCCCCAGTACTTC. Its translation is CASSHITGPQYF.

The chain recombines TRBV28 with TRBJ2-7; 10 bases are shared with TRBD1. The J segment lost 2 bases and the V segment lost 7 bases, leaving 8 bases of the junction unmatched. The CDR3 has 15 amino acids. Germline CDR1 is MDHEN and CDR2 is SYDVKM. The CDR3 DNA follows: TGTGCCAGCACCCCAACGGGACAGGGGACCTACGAGCAGTACTTC. Protein sequence: CASTPTGQGTYEQYF.